This TCR beta chain was identified in a study of CD8+ T cells in alopecia areata. Study context: Oral tofacitinib (5 to 10 mg twice daily) was administered to treated patients. Regarding the study as a whole: An increase in clonality over normal scalp was evident in lesional scalp, especially alopecia totalis/universalis.

A word on this clone: Its antigen is still unknown.

As for treatment: oral pan-JAK inhibitor, 5-10 mg twice daily. The study team obtained lesional scalp punch biopsies and peripheral blood from alopecia areata patients. Reverse transcription of extracted RNA yielded cDNA, which provided the sequencing template. The protocol was immunoSEQ multiplex PCR, while the TCRdb copy is restricted to in-frame clones and leaves out a portion. The table has some 99,000 clones, more than 55% seen once. The source is a human donor with alopecia areata. Here the sequenced sample was CD8+ T cells sorted from blood, taken at week 4, from a patient treated with tofacitinib.

CDR3 DNA: TGTGCCAGCAGCCCGCCCCTTCATTACGAGCAGTACTTC. Encoded protein: CASSPPLHYEQYF. This chain links TRBV7-2 with TRBJ2-7, with unresolved D. This CDR3 region has 13 residues. Germline CDR1 and CDR2: SGHTA and FQGNSA. V gave up 5 bases and J gave up 4 bases, with 12 bases separating them.